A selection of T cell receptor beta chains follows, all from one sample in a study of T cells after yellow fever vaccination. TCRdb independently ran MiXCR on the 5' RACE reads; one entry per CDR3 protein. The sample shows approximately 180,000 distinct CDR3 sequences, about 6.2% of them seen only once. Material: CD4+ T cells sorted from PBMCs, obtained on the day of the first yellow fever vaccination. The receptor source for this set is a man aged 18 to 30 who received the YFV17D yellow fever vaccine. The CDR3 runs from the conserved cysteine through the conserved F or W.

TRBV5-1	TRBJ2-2	CASSLVLDPGELFF
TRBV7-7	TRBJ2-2	CASSLVLSGELFF
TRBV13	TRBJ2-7	CASSLLGRTYEQYF
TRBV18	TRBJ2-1	CASSPQWGKYNEQFF
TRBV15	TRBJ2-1	CATSRDQGEQFF
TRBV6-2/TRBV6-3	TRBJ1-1	CASRLGLENTEAFF
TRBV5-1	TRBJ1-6	CASSFTGSSALRPLHF
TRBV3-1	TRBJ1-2	CASCRRGTGAYGYTF
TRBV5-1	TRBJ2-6	CASSHQSAQGAGANVLTF
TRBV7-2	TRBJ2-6	CASSSYRVGANVLTF
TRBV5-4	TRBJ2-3	CASSSDGKDTQYF
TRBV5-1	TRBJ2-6	CASKEGDGGANVLTF
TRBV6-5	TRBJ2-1	CASSHLRGGSYNEQFF
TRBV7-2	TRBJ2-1	CASSYQQSSYNEQFF
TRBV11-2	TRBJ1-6	CASSLERDSPLHF
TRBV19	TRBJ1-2	CASTATGLIYGAWGYTF
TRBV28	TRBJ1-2	CASRPPRGSGNYGYTF
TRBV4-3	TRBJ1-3	CASSQAINSNSGNTIYF
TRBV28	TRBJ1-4	CASSSPGGDEKLFF
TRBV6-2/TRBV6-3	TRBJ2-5	CASRNRLAGALLQETQYF
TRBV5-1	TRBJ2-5	CASSALAAQETQYF
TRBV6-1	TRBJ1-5	CASSDPGQGKNQPQHF
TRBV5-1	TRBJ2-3	CASSLPGGEADTQYF
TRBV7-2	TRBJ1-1	CASRRREAEAFF
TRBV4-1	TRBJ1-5	CASSRSKFDGNVGSNQPQHF
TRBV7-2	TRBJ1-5	CASSRITGRGNQPQHF
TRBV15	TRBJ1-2	CATSRVGSNYGYTF
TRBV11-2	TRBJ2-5	CASSLRPGEGEETQYF
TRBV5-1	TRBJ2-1	CASSPDSIEQFF
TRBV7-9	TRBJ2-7	CASSLSWGTGLSHEQYF
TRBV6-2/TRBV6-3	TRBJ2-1	CASSLGTSYNEQFF
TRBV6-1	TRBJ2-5	CGSRRGGAQETQYF
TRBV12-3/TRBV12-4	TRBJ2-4	CASSSLAKNIQYF
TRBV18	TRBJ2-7	CASSPGQQGYEQYF
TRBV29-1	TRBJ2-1	CSAQAGTGGGDEQFF
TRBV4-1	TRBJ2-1	CASSPRRTDNEQFF
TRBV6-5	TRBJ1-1	CASTPPGGEAFF
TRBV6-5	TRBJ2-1	CASSYSSTGGIYNEQFF
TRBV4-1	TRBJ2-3	CASSYSQGGDTQYF
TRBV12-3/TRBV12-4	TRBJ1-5	CASSISYSNQPQHF
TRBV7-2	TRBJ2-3	CASSLVFGGGVNTQYF
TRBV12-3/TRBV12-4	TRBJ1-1	CASSYRTGATTEAFF
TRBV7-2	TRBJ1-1	CASSSDRPPALNTEAFF
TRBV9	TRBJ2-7	CASSVAGTDPYEQYF
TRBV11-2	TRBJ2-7	CASSFERSHTYEQYF
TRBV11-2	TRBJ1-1	CASTLSRTNTEAFF